This passage covers 24 T cell receptor beta chains from one sample sequenced in a study of T cells in Graves' hyperthyroidism and ophthalmopathy. Researchers took RNA transcripts and amplified the TCR beta CDR3 regions from them. The study used the HTBI primer set for a first-round RT-PCR of the TCR CDR3. TCRdb used MiXCR to reprocess the multiplex PCR reads, holding one entry per CDR3 protein. The table shows 400,000 to 450,000 distinct CDR3 sequences, with roughly 15% occurring only once. Specimen: blood. The receptor source for this set is a young man with Graves' ophthalmopathy.

This clonotype was counted many times. The genes are TRBV10-3 and TRBJ1-2, with TRBD1 matching 7 bases. The V gene's germline CDR1 is ENHRY and CDR2 SYGVKD. V shed 3 bases, J shed 5 bases, and the junction held 3 bases outside the gene matches. The CDR3 runs 13 residues. In nucleotides, the CDR3 is TGTGCCATCAGTGACGGGACAGATTATGGCTACACCTTC. Protein product: CAISDGTDYGYTF.

A few counts support this clonotype. The chain is built from TRBV18 and TRBJ1-2; D ambiguous. Trimming removed 8 bases at V and 8 bases at J, with 27 bases between. Germline lookup yields CDR1 KGHSH and CDR2 LQKENI. This CDR3 contains 16 residues. Here the CDR3 reads CASHFYSKAGLEGYTF. In nucleotides, the CDR3 is TGTGCCAGCCATTTTTACTCAAAGGCCGGGCTAGAGGGCTACACCTTC.

This clonotype was counted at least ten times. The chain has TRBV29-1 and TRBJ2-7; 7 nucleotides align to TRBD1. Germline V gives CDR1 SQVTM, CDR2 ANQGSEA. This CDR3 contains 14 residues. V shed 2 bases and J 2 bases; nucleotides not matched to a gene: 6. This CDR3 is CSVESTGAAYEQYF. In nucleotides, the CDR3 is TGCAGCGTTGAAAGCACAGGGGCGGCCTACGAGCAGTACTTC.

Comments on this clonotype: This may arise from a read error, as a much more abundant clone is one base away. Without the conserved terminal phenylalanine or tryptophan, this CDR3 likely stems from a read error. This chain joins TRBV18 and TRBJ1-1; 8 bases align to TRBD1. Germline CDR1 is KGHSH and CDR2 is LQKENI. Trimming took 2 bases from V and 10 from J; bases not matched to a gene: 6. This CDR3 comprises 13 residues. CDR3 in DNA: TGTGCCAGCTCACCATCTGGACAGGGCGTAGCTTTCCTT. It is translated as CASSPSGQGVAFL.

This clonotype was detected ten times or more. The V and J genes are TRBV7-3 and TRBJ2-2, with D tentatively TRBD2 (6 bases). V was clipped by 3 bases and J by 6 bases, with 11 bases between them. The CDR3 is 14 amino acids. The germline V gene encodes CDR1 SGHTA and CDR2 FQGTGA. CDR3 protein: CASSFGREPGELFF. For the CDR3, the DNA is TGTGCCAGCAGCTTCGGACGGGAGCCCGGGGAGCTGTTTTTT.

This clonotype showed up many times. CDR3 nucleotides: TGCAGCGTTGCGGTGGATACGCAGTATTTT. Translated, it gives CSVAVDTQYF. The chain has TRBV29-1 and TRBJ2-3; D is undetermined. CDR3 size: 10 residues. CDR1 is SQVTM and CDR2 is ANQGSEA in the germline V gene. V lost 4 bases and J 6 bases, leaving 5 bases between the germline ends.

This clonotype was recorded at least ten times. The chain joins TRBV30 to TRBJ2-1; D is unclear. Trimming removed 5 bases from V and 12 bases from J, with 11 bases in between. Per germline, CDR1 GTSNPN and CDR2 SVGIG (reference sequence). The CDR3 has 10 residues. CDR3 nucleotide sequence: TGTGCCTGGGGGCCTTGGGGGCAGTTCTTC. This gives the protein CAWGPWGQFF.

This clonotype was picked up many times. The chain recombines TRBV3-1 with TRBJ2-3; D remains unclear. CDR1 and CDR2 from the germline V gene are LGHDT and YNNKEL (reference sequence). V dropped 0 bases and J dropped 4 bases, with 8 bases sitting between them. The CDR3 runs 14 residues. The CDR3 is CASSQDWSPDTQYF. CDR3 nucleotides: TGTGCCAGCAGCCAAGATTGGTCCCCAGATACGCAGTATTTT.

This clonotype was recorded at least ten times. The V and J genes are TRBV5-1 and TRBJ1-1; D possibly corresponds to TRBD1 (5 bases). This CDR3 region has 15 residues. Looked up from germline, CDR1 is SGHRS and CDR2 is YFSETQ. V lost 0 bases, J lost 1 base, and 10 bases lay in between. CDR3 nucleotides: TGCGCCAGCAGCTTGGAGGGGTCAGCGAACACTGAAGCTTTCTTT. The encoded protein is CASSLEGSANTEAFF. The full variable domain, in which reference TRBV5-1 and TRBJ1-1 provide the parts outside the CDR3, is KAGVTQTPRYLIKTRGQQVTLSCSPISGHRSVSWYQQTPGQGLQFLFEYFSETQRNKGNFPGRFSGRQFSNSRSEMNVSTLELGDSALYLCASSLEGSANTEAFFGQGTRLTVV.

This clonotype was seen at least ten times. V usage is TRBV30 and J usage is TRBJ1-1, with D unresolved. Germline assignment: CDR1 GTSNPN and CDR2 SVGIG (reference sequence). The CDR3 sequence is 13 residues long. V shed 0 bases and J shed 6 bases, with 11 bases lying between them. The CDR3 coding sequence is TGTGCCTGGAGTGTACAAACCGAATCTGAAGCTTTCTTT. Amino acids: CAWSVQTESEAFF.

V usage is TRBV20-1 and J usage is TRBJ2-3; D call uncertain. The CDR3 is 13 residues long. Germline-derived CDR1 and CDR2 are DFQATT and SNEGSKA (reference sequence). Trimming took 3 bases from V and 0 from J, leaving 7 bases between them. CDR3 sequence: CSARGDSTDTQYF. CDR3 bases: TGCAGTGCTAGGGGTGATAGCACAGATACGCAGTATTTT.

The chain couples TRBV19 to TRBJ2-5, with D hard to call. CDR1 is LNHDA and CDR2 is SQIVND in the germline V gene (reference sequence). The V gene lost 1 base and the J gene lost 1 base, with 10 bases spanning the gap. This CDR3 has 15 residues. CDR3 amino acids: CASSIGAVLQETQYF. In DNA, the CDR3 is TGTGCCAGTAGTATAGGTGCAGTTCTCCAAGAGACCCAGTACTTC.

This clonotype was seen more than once but under ten times. The chain has TRBV5-1 and TRBJ2-5, with 10 bases identical to TRBD2. After removal of 6 bases from V and 3 bases from J, the junction contained 11 bases not matched to a gene. Looked up from germline, CDR1 is SGHRS and CDR2 is YFSETQ. The CDR3 has 16 amino acids. The CDR3, as DNA: TGCGCCAGCAACCGCCTACTAGCGGGAAAAGAAGAGACCCAGTACTTC. It yields the protein CASNRLLAGKEETQYF.

This clonotype has a count of ten or more. The V call is TRBV6-5, the J call TRBJ2-7; the match to TRBD2 covers 8 bases. Germline V lookup: CDR1 MNHEY, CDR2 SVGAGI. The CDR3 consists of 15 residues. V was clipped by 2 bases and J by 2 bases; unmatched bases: 5. CDR3 sequence reads: CASSYILAAPYEQYF. The CDR3 DNA reads TGTGCCAGCAGTTACATACTAGCGGCACCCTACGAGCAGTACTTC.

This clonotype was recorded at least ten times. This sequence joins TRBV11-2 and TRBJ2-3, with TRBD2 matching 9 bases. CDR1 is SGHAT, CDR2 FQNNGV, per germline. V dropped 1 base and J dropped 10; count of bases not matched to a gene: 12. The CDR3 loop spans 16 amino acids. The CDR3 is CASSLVAGGPSPPQYF. CDR3 in DNA: TGTGCCAGCAGCTTAGTTGCGGGGGGGCCCTCCCCTCCGCAGTATTTT.

This clonotype has just a few counts. The chain joins TRBV5-1 to TRBJ2-5; 8 bases are a match to TRBD1. With V trimmed by 4 bases and J by 3 bases, 8 bases remained unmatched. This CDR3 has 15 amino acids. CDR1 SGHRS and CDR2 YFSETQ come from the germline V gene. The CDR3 reads CASSTQGAPEETQYF. In nucleotides, the CDR3 is TGCGCCAGCAGCACCCAGGGGGCGCCTGAAGAGACCCAGTACTTC.

This clonotype was seen ten or more times. This sequence joins TRBV3-1 and TRBJ1-2; a weak D match, TRBD1 (5 bases). From germline, CDR1 is LGHDT and CDR2 YNNKEL (reference sequence). The V and J ends lost 4 bases and 5 bases respectively, with 23 bases between them. This CDR3 has 17 residues. The chain's CDR3 is CASSRREGSFNLYGYTF. The DNA for the CDR3 is TGTGCCAGCAGCCGTAGGGAGGGGAGCTTTAACCTTTATGGCTACACCTTC. The full variable domain, its missing parts supplied by reference TRBV3-1 and TRBJ1-2, is DTAVSQTPKYLVTQMGNDKSIKCEQNLGHDTMYWYKQDSKKFLKIMFSYNNKELIINETVPNRFSPKSPDKAHLNLHINSLELGDSAVYFCASSRREGSFNLYGYTFGSGTRLTVV.

The gene calls are TRBV2 and TRBJ1-2; 7 bases line up with TRBD1. CDR1 is SNHLY and CDR2 is FYNNEI in the germline V gene. With V trimmed by 7 bases and J by 6 bases, 8 bases remained unmatched. This CDR3 is 13 amino acids long. As DNA, the CDR3 is TGTGCCAGCACAGGACAGGCCTGGGATGGCTACACCTTC. This gives the protein CASTGQAWDGYTF. Full variable domain (remainder filled in from reference TRBV2 and TRBJ1-2): EPEVTQTPSHQVTQMGQEVILRCVPISNHLYFYWYRQILGQKVEFLVSFYNNEISEKSEIFDDQFSVERPDGSNFTLKIRSTKLEDSAMYFCASTGQAWDGYTFGSGTRLTVV.

This chain connects TRBV10-1 to TRBJ2-1; D ambiguous. Germline CDR1 reads WNHNN; CDR2 reads SYGVQD (reference sequence). Trimming removed 6 bases from V and 2 bases from J, with 11 bases in between. The CDR3 consists of 14 residues. In DNA form, the CDR3 reads TGCGCCAGCAGCCTAGACGGAACCTACAATGAGCAGTTCTTC. This codes for CASSLDGTYNEQFF.

This clonotype was observed at least ten times. The J gene is TRBJ1-2, the V gene TRBV3-1; D is ambiguous. V was clipped by 2 bases and J by 6 bases, with 10 bases between them. Per germline, CDR1 LGHDT and CDR2 YNNKEL (reference sequence). The CDR3 consists of 13 residues. The CDR3, as DNA: TGTGCCAGCAGCCAATGGGGAGATGATGGCTACACCTTC. Protein: CASSQWGDDGYTF. The full variable domain, completed using reference TRBV3-1 and TRBJ1-2, is DTAVSQTPKYLVTQMGNDKSIKCEQNLGHDTMYWYKQDSKKFLKIMFSYNNKELIINETVPNRFSPKSPDKAHLNLHINSLELGDSAVYFCASSQWGDDGYTFGSGTRLTVV.

At least ten counts were recorded for this clonotype. The chain employs TRBV7-2 and TRBJ2-3; the D is unclear. The germline gives CDR1 SGHTA, CDR2 FQGNSA. The CDR3 sequence is 14 residues long. V gave up 1 base and J gave up 6 bases, with 11 bases separating them. The chain's CDR3 is CASSLVLGLDTQYF. CDR3 coding DNA: TGTGCCAGCAGCTTAGTTCTGGGATTGGATACGCAGTATTTT.

This clonotype was seen repeatedly, ten times or more. This rearrangement joins TRBV12-3 or TRBV12-4 to TRBJ1-1; D is ambiguous. The CDR3 is 14 amino acids. The V and J ends lost 3 bases and 1 base respectively, with 9 bases between them. The CDR3, as DNA: TGTGCCAGCAGTTTGGGCAGTCGGAACACTGAAGCTTTCTTT. Protein product: CASSLGSRNTEAFF.

This chain connects TRBV20-1 to TRBJ1-5, with no clear D. Trimming left V 0 bases short and J 9 bases short, with 15 bases between. This CDR3 has 14 amino acids. Per germline, CDR1 DFQATT and CDR2 SNEGSKA (reference sequence). For the CDR3, the DNA is TGCAGTGCTAGAGAGGCCGGTCCATATTGGCCCCAGCATTTT. Protein product: CSAREAGPYWPQHF.

The chain joins TRBV5-1 to TRBJ2-4; 9 bases map to TRBD1. With V trimmed by 0 bases and J by 9 bases, 4 bases remained unmatched. There are 14 residues in the CDR3. The germline V gene has CDR1 SGHRS and CDR2 YFSETQ. The CDR3 reads CASSLGTGVGIQYF. As DNA, the CDR3 is TGCGCCAGCAGCTTGGGGACAGGGGTCGGCATTCAGTACTTC.